The present TCR beta chain was sequenced within a study of shared clonotypes between healthy human individuals. In the study overall: Three CD4 naive, three CD4 memory, two CD8 naive and one CD8 memory plate were used per donor.

Sequenced by immunoSEQ multiplex PCR; TCRdb stores in-frame clones only, minus some. This table has 2 million or so clones, roughly 95% appearing once. Findings and caveats of the study: Memory subsets generally showed smaller estimated richness than naive subsets did. Sampling involved blood alone; tissue repertoires likely differ. The study found about 5% of naive CD4 clonotypes shared across several donors.

Naive CD8 cells, CD45RO-negative and positively selected for CCR7, excluded terminally differentiated effector memory CD45RA+ cells. This clone appeared a single time. Its antigen is unidentified. This CDR3 is 16 amino acids long. J was trimmed by 0 bases and V by 11 bases; bases with no gene match: 9. In germline, CDR1 is MGHRA, CDR2 YSYEKL. The TCR sequence derives from a man between 18 and 29 years old in good health. The specimen sequenced was naive CD8+ T cells sorted from blood. V and J are TRBV4-1 and TRBJ2-7; TRBD2 agrees at 14 bases. The CDR3 DNA reads TGCGCCTACGGACTAGCGGGAGGTTACAGCTCCTACGAGCAGTACTTC. Amino acids: CAYGLAGGYSSYEQYF.